The rows below give T cell receptor beta chains drawn from one sample of a study of blood T cell repertoires in COVID-19. TCRdb's copy holds only in-frame clones and misses some; the assay was immunoSEQ multiplex PCR. Among 35,000 to 40,000 clones listed, 81% were seen once. Sequencing was performed on peripheral blood. The receptors were sampled from a man older than 75 with active or convalescent COVID-19. Each CDR3 is given with its conserved first and last residue.

v_gene: TRBV12-3/TRBV12-4; j_gene: TRBJ1-5; CDR3aa: CASSRERVQPQHF
v_gene: TRBV7-9; j_gene: TRBJ2-2; CDR3aa: CASSLGTGFYTGELFF
v_gene: TRBV30; j_gene: TRBJ1-6; CDR3aa: CAWSVGDRDNSPLHF
v_gene: TRBV7-3; j_gene: TRBJ2-1; CDR3aa: CASSSAGNLNEQFF
v_gene: TRBV19; j_gene: TRBJ2-7; CDR3aa: CASSIEPGNHPEQYF
v_gene: TRBV20-1; j_gene: TRBJ2-1; CDR3aa: CSASLPSGSINEQFF
v_gene: TRBV6-2/TRBV6-3; j_gene: TRBJ2-7; CDR3aa: CASSLSGLTYEQYF
v_gene: TRBV2; j_gene: TRBJ2-5; CDR3aa: CASSSRGQGNQETQYF
v_gene: TRBV2; j_gene: TRBJ1-5; CDR3aa: CASRGGAGGNQPQHF
v_gene: TRBV29-1; j_gene: TRBJ1-5; CDR3aa: CSVADDTTGSYSNQPQHF
v_gene: TRBV10-1; j_gene: TRBJ1-2; CDR3aa: CASSTGTGVVYGYTF
v_gene: TRBV5-8; j_gene: TRBJ2-7; CDR3aa: CASSLFGRSGRARSSYEQYF
v_gene: TRBV7-8; j_gene: TRBJ2-1; CDR3aa: CASSFPSTGVFEQFF
v_gene: TRBV7-2; j_gene: TRBJ2-1; CDR3aa: CASSQRTYPEQFF
v_gene: TRBV30; j_gene: TRBJ2-3; CDR3aa: CAWSAGGTDTQYF
v_gene: TRBV6-5; j_gene: TRBJ1-1; CDR3aa: CASSYATGGNTEAFF
v_gene: TRBV9; j_gene: TRBJ2-2; CDR3aa: CASSVPRRTSNTGELFF
v_gene: TRBV6-5; j_gene: TRBJ1-5; CDR3aa: CASSLDRVSNQPQHF
v_gene: TRBV4-3; j_gene: TRBJ2-1; CDR3aa: CASSQEAGGQGEQFF
v_gene: TRBV7-3; j_gene: TRBJ2-1; CDR3aa: CASSLRTSGIGNEQFF
v_gene: TRBV7-6; j_gene: TRBJ2-1; CDR3aa: CASSSRSGRALGEQFF
v_gene: TRBV9; j_gene: TRBJ2-2; CDR3aa: CASSVGQGSNTGELFF
v_gene: TRBV29-1; j_gene: TRBJ1-1; CDR3aa: CSVGQGDTEAFF
v_gene: TRBV18; j_gene: TRBJ1-1; CDR3aa: CASSTGTTNTEAFF
v_gene: TRBV10-3; j_gene: TRBJ1-3; CDR3aa: CAIKQVTGNTIYF
v_gene: TRBV2; j_gene: TRBJ1-6; CDR3aa: CASSEFRQVLDDSPLHF
v_gene: TRBV7-2; j_gene: TRBJ2-7; CDR3aa: CASSLNGGVREQYF
v_gene: TRBV18; j_gene: TRBJ2-1; CDR3aa: CASSPSGTSGSLGNEQFF
v_gene: TRBV11-3; j_gene: TRBJ2-5; CDR3aa: CASSLDRSRETQYF
v_gene: TRBV7-8; j_gene: TRBJ2-7; CDR3aa: CASSLLTGEQYF
v_gene: TRBV5-6; j_gene: TRBJ2-7; CDR3aa: CASSRQVSTYEQYF
v_gene: TRBV5-1; j_gene: TRBJ2-3; CDR3aa: CASSLGSSGGSDTQYF
v_gene: TRBV5-1; j_gene: TRBJ1-2; CDR3aa: CASSQGQTNPYGYTF
v_gene: TRBV11-2; j_gene: TRBJ1-1; CDR3aa: CASSKGHSNTEAFF
v_gene: TRBV29-1; j_gene: TRBJ2-7; CDR3aa: CSVEVRRDWGWEQYF
v_gene: TRBV2; j_gene: TRBJ2-1; CDR3aa: CASLAGEQFF
v_gene: TRBV13; j_gene: TRBJ2-7; CDR3aa: CASSQGPYEQYF
v_gene: TRBV7-2; j_gene: TRBJ2-3; CDR3aa: CASRRVRLADPSTDTQYF
v_gene: TRBV6-2/TRBV6-3; j_gene: TRBJ1-2; CDR3aa: CASSLDRSFYGYTF
v_gene: TRBV7-2; j_gene: TRBJ2-5; CDR3aa: CASSSRTTRAGETQYF
v_gene: TRBV19; j_gene: TRBJ1-2; CDR3aa: CASSIGGDLGPKSGYTF
v_gene: TRBV3-1/TRBV3-2; j_gene: TRBJ2-3; CDR3aa: CASSQEIVSYEREATTDTQYF